The rows below give T cell receptor beta chains drawn from one sample of a study of cytomegalovirus exposure and HLA in healthy donors. Clones were sequenced by immunoSEQ multiplex PCR, and TCRdb holds only the in-frame ones, with some missing. This table has 75,000 to 100,000 clones, approximately 76% appearing once. Specimen: PBMCs. These receptors all come from a woman in her sixties or seventies in good health and CMV-seropositive. The CDR3 runs from the conserved cysteine through the conserved F or W. D genes are given only for firm matches. Size is omitted from some rows. Given values are once, few, many or a class for expanded clones.

TRBV9	few	TRBJ1-4	NA	TGTGCCAGCAGCGTAGGCTCCCTCGCGGGTGAAAAACTGTTTTTT	CASSVGSLAGEKLFF
TRBV5-1	NA	TRBJ2-7	NA	TGCGCCAGCAGGTTGTATGGTGGGAGTCGGCGGGACGAGCAGTACTTC	CASRLYGGSRRDEQYF
TRBV25-1	NA	TRBJ2-1	TRBD1	TGTGCCAGCAGTGACGGGACAGGGAAATACAATGAGCAGTTCTTC	CASSDGTGKYNEQFF
TRBV7-2	NA	TRBJ2-7	NA	TGTGCCAGCAGCTTAACAGGGTGGGTCGAGCAGTACTTC	CASSLTGWVEQYF
TRBV2	NA	TRBJ1-2	NA	TGTGCCAGCAGTGAAGCGGGCTCAATCTATGGCTACACCTTC	CASSEAGSIYGYTF
TRBV25-1	NA	TRBJ1-1	NA	TGTGCCAGCAGAGGGCGGGTTCGCACTGAAGCTTTCTTT	CASRGRVRTEAFF
TRBV28	NA	TRBJ1-1	NA	TGTGCCAGCAGCGGTTCCCCAGGGATCGCTGAAGCTTTCTTT	CASSGSPGIAEAFF
TRBV12-5	NA	TRBJ2-1	TRBD1	TGTGCTAGTGGTACTTCCTCCGGGACAGCGCCACAGTTCTTC	CASGTSSGTAPQFF
TRBV29-1	NA	TRBJ2-1	TRBD2	TGCAGCGTTCGGACTAGCGGGAGGGCCGAGCAGTTCTTC	CSVRTSGRAEQFF
TRBV30	NA	TRBJ1-5	NA	TGTGCCTGGAGTGTACAGGGTGGGCCCCAGCATTTT	CAWSVQGGPQHF
TRBV5-1	few	TRBJ1-1	NA	TGCGCCAGCAGTCCTCCCGGGACTGAAGCTTTCTTT	CASSPPGTEAFF
TRBV5-1	NA	TRBJ2-1	NA	TGCGCCAGCAGCCCACCAGGGGGCGGGAGCAATGAGCAGTTCTTC	CASSPPGGGSNEQFF
TRBV6-5	NA	TRBJ2-7	TRBD1	TGTGCCAGCAGAAGACAGGGTGTATACGAGCAGTACTTC	CASRRQGVYEQYF
TRBV5-4	NA	TRBJ2-7	NA	TGTGCCAGCAGCTTGGGACCGCGGGACGAGCAGTACTTC	CASSLGPRDEQYF
TRBV13	NA	TRBJ2-3	NA	TGTGCCAGCAGCTTAGGGCGGGTAGGCGGGTCAGATACGCAGTATTTT	CASSLGRVGGSDTQYF
TRBV19	NA	TRBJ2-1	NA	TGTGCCAGTAGTCCCGTGGGGGAGGTGGCACACAATGAGCAGTTCTTC	CASSPVGEVAHNEQFF
TRBV29-1	NA	TRBJ2-7	NA	TGCAGCTACCTAGCTGTGGGGGCCTACGAGCAGTACTTC	CSYLAVGAYEQYF
TRBV19	once	TRBJ2-5	NA	TGTGCCAGTAGTAGAGGTAGCCTGGAGACCCAGTACTTC	CASSRGSLETQYF
TRBV7-3	NA	TRBJ1-2	TRBD1	TGTGCCAGCAGCCCTACGCCGGGACAGGGGGCCTACACCTTC	CASSPTPGQGAYTF
TRBV7-9	few	TRBJ2-1	TRBD2	TGTGCCAGCAGCTTAACCGGCGGGAGGGCAAGTGAGCAGTTCTTC	CASSLTGGRASEQFF
TRBV28	few	TRBJ2-7	NA	TGTGCCAGCACTAAGGCTTGGTTCGGGTCCTACGAGCAGTACTTC	CASTKAWFGSYEQYF
TRBV7-3	NA	TRBJ2-1	NA	TGTGCCAGCAGCTTTTCACTAACGAACAATGAGCAGTTCTTC	CASSFSLTNNEQFF
TRBV4-1	NA	TRBJ2-5	TRBD1	TGCGCCAGCAGCCAACCAGACAGGGGGCGAGAGACCCAGTACTTC	CASSQPDRGRETQYF
TRBV7-2	few	TRBJ1-1	NA	TGTGCCAGCAGCTTAGCTTGGAGAAACACTGAAGCTTTCTTT	CASSLAWRNTEAFF
TRBV19	NA	TRBJ1-1	TRBD1	TGTGCCAGTCAGGACAGGGGGATACATGAAGCTTTCTTT	CASQDRGIHEAFF
TRBV28	NA	TRBJ2-1	TRBD2	TGTGCCAGCAGAGGACTAGCGGCTTACAATGAGCAGTTCTTC	CASRGLAAYNEQFF
TRBV30	NA	TRBJ1-2	TRBD1	TGTGCCTGGAGTGGGACAGGGGATGGCTACACCTTC	CAWSGTGDGYTF
TRBV27	once	TRBJ2-1	TRBD1	TGTGCCAGCAGTTCCGATTGGCGACAGGGGAAAGGCAATGAGCAGTTCTTC	CASSSDWRQGKGNEQFF
TRBV15	NA	TRBJ2-1	NA	TGTGCCACCGGGGGAAGACAGGCGGGGCAGTTCTTC	CATGGRQAGQFF
TRBV5-1	NA	TRBJ1-2	NA	TGCGCCAGCAGCCCCAGGGCTGGCTACACCTTC	CASSPRAGYTF
TRBV7-2	NA	TRBJ2-6	NA	TGTGCCAGCAGCCTAAGTCGGAGGACAGTCTTTTCTGGGGCCAACGTCCTGACTTTC	CASSLSRRTVFSGANVLTF
TRBV6-1	NA	TRBJ1-4	TRBD1	TGTGCCAGCAGCAGTAACAGGGGATTGGAAAAACTGTTTTTT	CASSSNRGLEKLFF
TRBV6-1	few	TRBJ1-1	NA	TGTGCCAGCAGTGTTACCGGGACAATCATGAACACTGAAGCTTTCTTT	CASSVTGTIMNTEAFF
TRBV29-1	NA	TRBJ1-1	NA	TGCAGCGTCGGCGGGCTTTACTCTGAAGCTTTCTTT	CSVGGLYSEAFF
TRBV11-3	NA	TRBJ2-7	TRBD2	TGTGCCAGCAGCTTAGGACTAGCGGGACCCTACGAGCAGTACTTC	CASSLGLAGPYEQYF
TRBV25-1	NA	TRBJ2-7	NA	TGTGCCAGCAGTGCAGGGAGGACCTACGAGCAGTACTTC	CASSAGRTYEQYF
TRBV19	NA	TRBJ1-2	NA	TGTGCCAGTAGTATCAGCGGGCAGGGCGGCTACACCTTC	CASSISGQGGYTF
TRBV15	NA	TRBJ2-3	TRBD1	TGTGCCACCACCCCCGACAGGGTGGCAGATACGCAGTATTTT	CATTPDRVADTQYF
TRBV7-9	NA	TRBJ2-1	NA	TGTGCCAGCAGCCGGGACAACATCCAGGGGTTCTTC	CASSRDNIQGFF